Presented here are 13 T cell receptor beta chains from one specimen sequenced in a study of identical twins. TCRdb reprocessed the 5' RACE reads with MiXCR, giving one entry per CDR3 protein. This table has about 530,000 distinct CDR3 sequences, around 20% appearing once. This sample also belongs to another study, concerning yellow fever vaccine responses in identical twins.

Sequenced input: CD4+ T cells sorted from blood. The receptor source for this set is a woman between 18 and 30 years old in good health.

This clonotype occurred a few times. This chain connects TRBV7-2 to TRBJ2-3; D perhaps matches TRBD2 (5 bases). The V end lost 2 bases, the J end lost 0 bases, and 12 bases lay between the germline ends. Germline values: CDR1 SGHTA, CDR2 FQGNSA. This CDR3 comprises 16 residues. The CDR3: CASSLMLASSTDTQYF. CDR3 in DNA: TGTGCCAGCAGCTTAATGCTAGCTTCTAGCACAGATACGCAGTATTTT.

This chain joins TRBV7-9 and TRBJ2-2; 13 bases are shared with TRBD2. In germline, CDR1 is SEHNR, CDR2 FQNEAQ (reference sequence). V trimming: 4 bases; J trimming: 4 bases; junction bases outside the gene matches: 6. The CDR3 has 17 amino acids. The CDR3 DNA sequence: TGTGCCAGCAGCTGGACTAGCGGGAGTCTGGTCACCGGGGAGCTGTTTTTT. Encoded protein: CASSWTSGSLVTGELFF.

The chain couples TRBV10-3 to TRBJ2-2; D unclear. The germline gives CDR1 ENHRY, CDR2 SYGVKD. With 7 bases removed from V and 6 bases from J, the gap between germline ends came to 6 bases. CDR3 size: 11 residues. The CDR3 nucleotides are TGTGCCATCAACCGATCCGGGGAGCTGTTTTTT. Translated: CAINRSGELFF.

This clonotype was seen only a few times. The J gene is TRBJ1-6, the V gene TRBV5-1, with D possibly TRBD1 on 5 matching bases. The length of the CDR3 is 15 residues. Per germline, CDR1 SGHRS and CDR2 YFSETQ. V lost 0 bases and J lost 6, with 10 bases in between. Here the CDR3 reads CASSLAGAPNSPLHF. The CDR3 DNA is TGCGCCAGCAGCTTGGCTGGGGCTCCTAATTCACCCCTCCACTTT.

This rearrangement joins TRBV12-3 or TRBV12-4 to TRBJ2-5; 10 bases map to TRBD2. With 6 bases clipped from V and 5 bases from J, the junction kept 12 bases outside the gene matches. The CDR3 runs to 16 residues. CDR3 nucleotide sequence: TGTGCCAGCAGCTTGGGGGCTAGCGGGAGTGTCGAGACCCAGTACTTC. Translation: CASSLGASGSVETQYF.

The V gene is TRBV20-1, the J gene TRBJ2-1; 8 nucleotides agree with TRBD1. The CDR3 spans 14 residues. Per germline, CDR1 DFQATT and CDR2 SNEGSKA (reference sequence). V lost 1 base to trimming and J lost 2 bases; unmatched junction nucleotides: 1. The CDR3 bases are TGCAGTGCTAGAGGGACAGGGACCTACAATGAGCAGTTCTTC. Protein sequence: CSARGTGTYNEQFF.

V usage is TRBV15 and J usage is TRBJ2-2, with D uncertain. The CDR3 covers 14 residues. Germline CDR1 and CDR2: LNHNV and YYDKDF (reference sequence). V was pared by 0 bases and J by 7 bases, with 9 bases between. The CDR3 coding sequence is TGTGCCACCAGCAGAGATCGGAGTTTCGGGGAGCTGTTTTTT. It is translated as CATSRDRSFGELFF.

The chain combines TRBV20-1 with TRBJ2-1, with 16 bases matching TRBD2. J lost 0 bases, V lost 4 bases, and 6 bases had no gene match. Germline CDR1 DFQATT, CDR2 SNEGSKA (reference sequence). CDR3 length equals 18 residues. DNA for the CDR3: TGCAGTGCTACGGGACTAGCGGGAGGGTACAGCTCCTACAATGAGCAGTTCTTC. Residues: CSATGLAGGYSSYNEQFF.

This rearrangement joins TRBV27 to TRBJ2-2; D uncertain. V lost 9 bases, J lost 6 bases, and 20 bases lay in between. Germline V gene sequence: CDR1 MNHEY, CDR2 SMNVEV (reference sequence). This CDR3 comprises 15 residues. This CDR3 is CASTDLKAISGELFF. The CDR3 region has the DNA TGTGCCAGTACGGACCTTAAAGCTATCTCCGGGGAGCTGTTTTTT.

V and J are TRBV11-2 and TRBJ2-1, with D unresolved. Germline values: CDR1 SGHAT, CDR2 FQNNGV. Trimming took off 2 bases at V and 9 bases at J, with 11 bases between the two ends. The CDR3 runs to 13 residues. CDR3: CASSLFQSAEQFF. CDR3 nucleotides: TGTGCCAGCAGCTTATTCCAATCGGCTGAGCAGTTCTTC. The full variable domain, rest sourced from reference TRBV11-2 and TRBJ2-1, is EAGVAQSPRYKIIEKRQSVAFWCNPISGHATLYWYQQILGQGPKLLIQFQNNGVVDDSQLPKDRFSAERLKGVDSTLKIQPAKLEDSAVYLCASSLFQSAEQFFGPGTRLTVL.

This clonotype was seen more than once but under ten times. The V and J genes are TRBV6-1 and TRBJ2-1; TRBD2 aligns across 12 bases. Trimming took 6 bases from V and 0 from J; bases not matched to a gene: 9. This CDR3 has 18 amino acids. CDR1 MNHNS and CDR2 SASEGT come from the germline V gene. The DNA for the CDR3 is TGTGCCAGCAGCCCCGGGACTAGCGGGTCCAGCTCCTACAATGAGCAGTTCTTC. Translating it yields CASSPGTSGSSSYNEQFF.

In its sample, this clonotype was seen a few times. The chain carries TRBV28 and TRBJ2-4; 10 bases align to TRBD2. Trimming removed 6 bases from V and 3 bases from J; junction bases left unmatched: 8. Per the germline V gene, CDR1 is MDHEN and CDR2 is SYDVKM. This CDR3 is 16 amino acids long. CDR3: CASRLAGGLGKNIQYF. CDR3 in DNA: TGTGCCAGCAGATTAGCGGGGGGCTTGGGCAAAAACATTCAGTACTTC.

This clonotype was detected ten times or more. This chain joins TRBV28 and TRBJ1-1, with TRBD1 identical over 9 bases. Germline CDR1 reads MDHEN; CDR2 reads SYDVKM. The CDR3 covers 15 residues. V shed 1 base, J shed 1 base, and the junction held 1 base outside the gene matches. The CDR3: CASSLLDRGNTEAFF. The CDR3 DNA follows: TGTGCCAGCAGTTTATTGGACAGGGGGAACACTGAAGCTTTCTTT.